This TCR beta chain stems from a study of blood T cell repertoires in COVID-19 (dated by TCRdb to the early 2020s). Background for the entire study: Collaborator samples came from the United States, Italy and Spain and covered acute and convalescent phases of COVID-19. A freely available public database, intended as a resource for researchers studying the immune response to SARS-CoV-2, is where the repertoires were released. The dataset comprised deeply sampled blood TCRbeta repertoires from subjects exposed to, actively infected with, or recovered from COVID-19. Sample metadata almost always included a de-identified subject ID, COVID-19 status, age in years and sex. Where HLA class I and class II types were available, the types were taken from metadata supplied by the sample provider, not from assay-based typing. The material from the prospective study consisted of cDNA or gDNA derived from T cells, B-cell-depleted T cells, or PBMCs. The samples were drawn from two sources: the first 160 participants of the ongoing ImmuneRACE study, and fewer than 1,500 subjects contributed by 6 global collaborators.

Results and caveats for the whole study, not just this receptor: How much clinical and demographic metadata was included differed by source and by participant, and the metadata was provided uncurated.

Unmatched junction bases come to 6, with V trimmed by 0 bases and J by 7 bases. Its CDR3 holds 15 amino acids, cysteine through phenylalanine. The read is trimmed to its CDR3 DNA, 45 bases read in frame from base 1. The germline V gene sets CDR1 to LGHNT and CDR2 to FRNRAP. TCRbeta CDR3 regions were amplified from genomic DNA using the immunoSEQ Assay, a bias-controlled multiplex PCR. On the authors' methods: Within the assay, amplification of reference gene primers was used to estimate how many nucleated cells each sample contained. To quantify the absolute abundance of each unique TCRbeta CDR3 rearrangement, sequence reads were collapsed and filtered. For each sample, productive Simpson clonality was calculated as the square root of Simpson's diversity index across productive rearrangements. TCRdb's version of the immuneACCESS table is confined to in-frame rearrangements and falls short of the full clone set. An unresolved V gene accounts for under half of the shortfall where checked; the remainder is of unknown origin. The D gene and trimming were derived from the DNA, and the V and J assignments and clone size from that table. The sample includes roughly 150,000 clones, with 80% to 90% observed a single time. The ten largest clonotypes hold around 14% of the sample.

Only one count was recorded for this clone. Its antigen specificity is not known. No much larger clonotype is one base removed from it; base qualities were not supplied. The collaborating institutions used their own protocols to collect whole blood in K2EDTA tubes. For TCRbeta analysis, collaborator samples were shipped as frozen whole blood, as isolated PBMCs, or as DNA extracted from either sample type. The material sequenced was peripheral blood. This receptor was identified in a woman in her thirties or forties with acute or convalescent COVID-19. The chain is made from TRBV12-5 and TRBJ1-2; 9 bases in the middle match TRBD1. In nucleotide form, the sequence is TGTGCTAGTGGTTTGGTGCCCGGGACAGGGATTGGCTACACCTTC. This yields the protein CASGLVPGTGIGYTF.